These 24 T cell receptor beta chains were all obtained from the same sample, sequenced in a study of T cell repertoires in cytomegalovirus infection (dated by TCRdb to between 2018 and 2021). TCRdb shows the sequencer as Illumina HiSeq 1500. TCRdb reworked the public reads: Q25 trimming with fastp, MiXCR clone assembly, productive beta chains retained. Rows are combined by CDR3 protein, so each entry shows the most common genes and DNA. For this sample the table gives some 300,000 distinct CDR3 sequences, of which about 8.8% were detected only once. The top ten clones comprise approximately 2.4% of the sample. The sequenced sample was PBMCs. These receptors all come from a human donor in good health (CMV status not recorded). Some clones in this sample may be carry-over from other donors' samples.

The chain is built from TRBV6-8 and TRBJ1-1; possible D gene TRBD1, 5 bases. Germline CDR1 MNHGY, CDR2 SAAAGT. The V end was cut by 4 bases, the J end by 0 bases, with 12 bases between. The length of the CDR3 is 15 residues. The CDR3 region is CASSSGTFMNTEAFF. The CDR3, as DNA: TGTGCCAGCAGTTCCGGGACTTTCATGAACACTGAAGCTTTCTTT.

This clonotype came up many times. The chain recombines TRBV6-2 or TRBV6-3 with TRBJ2-7; D is possibly TRBD1 (5 bases). With 6 bases removed from V and 2 bases from J, the gap between germline ends came to 11 bases. CDR3 length equals 13 residues. Germline V lookup: CDR1 MNHEY, CDR2 SVGEGT. The CDR3 protein is CASSDGHTYEQYV. The CDR3 region has the DNA TGTGCCAGCAGCGACGGACATACCTACGAGCAGTACGTC.

This clonotype was seen ten or more times. A junction boundary mismatches the germline segment, possibly from a read error. V gene TRBV7-7 combines with J gene TRBJ2-3, with D possibly TRBD2 on 5 matching bases. CDR3 size: 12 residues. Germline CDR1 and CDR2: SSHAT and FNYEAQ (reference sequence). The CDR3 region has the DNA TGTGCTAGCAGCCCCGAGGGTAGTACGCAGTATTTT. Amino acids: CASSPEGSTQYF.

The V and J genes are TRBV15 and TRBJ2-5; D unclear. Germline CDR1 reads LNHNV; CDR2 reads YYDKDF (reference sequence). The ends were cut back, 1 base at V and 1 base at J, with 7 bases in the middle. The CDR3 sequence is 14 residues long. CDR3 sequence: CATSRGSAQETQYF. In DNA, the CDR3 is TGTGCCACCAGCAGAGGGTCAGCCCAAGAGACCCAGTACTTC.

This clonotype was recorded at least ten times. V and J are TRBV20-1 and TRBJ2-5, with D perhaps matching TRBD1 (6 bases). The CDR3 has 14 residues. Trimming cost V 3 bases and J 5 bases, with 16 bases left between them. Germline CDR1 is DFQATT and CDR2 is SNEGSKA (reference sequence). The CDR3 DNA sequence: TGCAGTGCTAGTCCTGCCCAGAGGGGGGAGACCCAGTACTTC. It yields the protein CSASPAQRGETQYF.

This clonotype appeared many times. The chain recombines TRBV7-2 with TRBJ2-3; D is ambiguous. CDR1 is SGHTA, CDR2 FQGNSA, per germline. Trimming stripped 8 bases from V and 2 bases from J, with 11 bases between. This CDR3 has 13 residues. In DNA, the CDR3 is TGTGCCAGCGGAGACTTTTCCACAGATACGCAGTATTTT. Its translation: CASGDFSTDTQYF.

This clonotype was found a few times. The chain employs TRBV6-2 or TRBV6-3 and TRBJ2-7, with D tentatively TRBD2 (6 bases). Trimming pared 6 bases from V and 5 bases from J, leaving 32 bases between. This CDR3 is built from 19 residues. Germline V gene lookup returns CDR1 MNHEY and CDR2 SVGEGT. CDR3 residues: CASSRVSSGRRIAAHEQYF. The CDR3 DNA reads as TGTGCCAGCAGCCGTGTTTCCTCAGGGAGGCGAATAGCAGCCCACGAGCAGTACTTC.

This clonotype was observed at least ten times. The chain carries TRBV10-2 and TRBJ2-1; TRBD2 aligns across 7 bases. The CDR3 covers 14 residues. V dropped 7 bases and J dropped 5; count of bases not matched to a gene: 8. Per the germline V gene, CDR1 is WSHSY and CDR2 is SAAADI. The CDR3 DNA reads TGCGCCAGCACCACACCGGGGGGTAACAATGAGCAGTTCTTC. Translated, it gives CASTTPGGNNEQFF.

This clonotype was seen at least ten times. CDR3: CASSSRGLTGVDQPQHF. The CDR3 DNA reads as TGTGCCAGCAGTTCTCGGGGGTTGACAGGGGTTGATCAGCCCCAGCATTTT. The chain couples TRBV6-5 to TRBJ1-5, with 8 bases fitting TRBD1. CDR3 length: 17 amino acids. Germline trimming cut 4 bases from V and 5 bases from J; bases unmatched to any gene: 13. Germline V gene sequence: CDR1 MNHEY, CDR2 SVGAGI.

In its sample, this clonotype was seen many times. The CDR3 region has the DNA TGCAGTGCAAGCGGAAGGGACCAAGAGACCCAGTACTTC. It encodes CSASGRDQETQYF. V and J are TRBV20-1 and TRBJ2-5; D is perhaps TRBD2 (5 bases). This CDR3 region has 13 residues. Germline values: CDR1 DFQATT, CDR2 SNEGSKA (reference sequence). The germline V and J ends were trimmed by 6 bases and 0 bases, with 11 bases remaining between them.

This clonotype was observed many times. V usage is TRBV2 and J usage is TRBJ2-7, with D possibly being TRBD1 (5 bases). This CDR3 spans 12 amino acids. Per germline, CDR1 SNHLY and CDR2 FYNNEI. Trimming took off 3 bases at V and 2 bases at J, with 5 bases between the two ends. CDR3 residues: CASSDRAYEQYV. In DNA, the CDR3 is TGTGCCAGCAGTGACAGGGCCTACGAGCAGTACGTC.

V is TRBV24-1 and J is TRBJ2-1; 9 bases map to TRBD1. The V gene end was trimmed by 4 bases and the J gene end by 14 bases; junction bases not matched to a gene: 8. The germline V gene has CDR1 KGHDR and CDR2 SFDVKD. This CDR3 comprises 13 residues. The CDR3 DNA reads as TGTGCCACCAGTGAATCGGACAGGGGCGGGAAGTTCTTC. Its protein is CATSESDRGGKFF.

This clonotype appeared a few times. The chain has TRBV29-1 and TRBJ2-3; a possible D gene is TRBD1 (6 bases). Per germline, CDR1 SQVTM and CDR2 ANQGSEA. Trimming took off 1 base at V and 2 bases at J, with 13 bases between the two ends. The CDR3 runs 15 residues. In nucleotides, the CDR3 is TGCAGCGTTGAAGGGGTCAGGGGATACACAGATACGCAGTATTTT. It is translated as CSVEGVRGYTDTQYF.

This clonotype was counted ten times or more. The chain is built from TRBV9 and TRBJ2-7; D unclear. The CDR3 loop spans 14 amino acids. V lost 0 bases, J lost 0 bases, and 7 bases lay in between. Looked up from germline, CDR1 is SGDLS and CDR2 is YYNGEE. This chain's CDR3 is CASSVGPLSYEQYV. CDR3 sequence (DNA): TGTGCCAGCAGCGTAGGACCCCTCTCCTACGAGCAGTACGTC.

This clonotype was counted at least ten times. The V call is TRBV4-2, the J call TRBJ1-6; D call uncertain. Germline CDR1 LGHNA, CDR2 YNFKEQ. This CDR3 region has 17 residues. The V end lost 0 bases, the J end lost 4 bases, and 13 bases lay between the germline ends. CDR3 loop: CASSQDYSDFYNSPLHF. The CDR3 DNA sequence: TGTGCCAGCAGCCAAGATTATTCCGATTTTTATAATTCACCCCTCCACTTT.

The chain has TRBV29-1 and TRBJ2-7, with D possibly called TRBD1 or TRBD2 (5 bases each). Trimming took off 7 bases at V and 6 bases at J, with 22 bases between the two ends. Germline lookup yields CDR1 SQVTM and CDR2 ANQGSEA. CDR3 size: 14 residues. CDR3 sequence (DNA): TGCAGCGCCTCTCGGGACGCCTTTAATGGCGAGCAGTACTTC. Protein: CSASRDAFNGEQYF.

This clonotype occurred a few times. The CDR3 DNA reads TGTGCCAGCAGACCCCCGGGGGAGACCCAGTACTTC. Translated, it gives CASRPPGETQYF. J is TRBJ2-5 and V is TRBV6-5, with D possibly TRBD2 on 5 matching bases. Germline CDR1 and CDR2: MNHEY and SVGAGI. V shed 6 bases and J shed 5 bases, with 10 bases lying between them. The CDR3 consists of 12 residues.

The sample holds many counts of this clonotype. V gene TRBV25-1 combines with J gene TRBJ2-2; D not resolved. This CDR3 spans 14 amino acids. V was trimmed by 1 base and J by 1 base, leaving 4 bases between them. The germline CDR1 and CDR2 sequences are MGHDK and SYGVNS. CDR3 protein: CASSELQNTGELFF. CDR3 sequence (DNA): TGTGCCAGCAGTGAATTACAGAACACCGGGGAGCTGTTTTTT.

The J gene is TRBJ2-5, the V gene TRBV29-1; no reliable D call. The CDR3 is 12 amino acids. V was trimmed by 7 bases and J by 2 bases, leaving 11 bases between them. CDR1 SQVTM and CDR2 ANQGSEA come from the germline V gene. The CDR3 loop reads CSAGRYQETQYF. The CDR3 DNA reads TGCAGCGCTGGCCGTTATCAAGAGACCCAGTACTTC.

This clonotype was observed at least ten times. This chain connects TRBV29-1 to TRBJ2-1; no definite D call. CDR1 and CDR2 from the germline V gene are SQVTM and ANQGSEA. This CDR3 is 13 amino acids long. V was pared by 4 bases and J by 2 bases, with 9 bases between. In DNA form, the CDR3 reads TGCAGCGTTGTGGCAGGTGCCTACAATGAGCAGTTCTTC. It yields the protein CSVVAGAYNEQFF.

Only a few counts were recorded for this clonotype. The V call is TRBV24-1, the J call TRBJ2-1; TRBD1 aligns across 8 bases. Germline assignment: CDR1 KGHDR and CDR2 SFDVKD. The ends lost 6 bases at V and 6 bases at J; junction bases unmatched: 9. The CDR3 sequence is 15 residues long. CDR3 bases: TGTGCCACCAGTAGCCGTTGGACAGGGTCCAATGAGCAGTTCTTC. As protein: CATSSRWTGSNEQFF.

CDR3 sequence: CSVTGGGGGGETQYF. The CDR3 DNA is TGCAGCGTGACCGGAGGGGGGGGTGGTGGAGAGACCCAGTACTTC. The rearrangement uses TRBV29-1 and TRBJ2-5; tentative D call: TRBD2 (7 bases). CDR3 length: 15 amino acids. Trimming shortened V by 6 bases and J by 4 bases, and 21 bases separated the two germline ends. The germline V gene encodes CDR1 SQVTM and CDR2 ANQGSEA.

This clonotype has only a few counts. This rearrangement joins TRBV29-1 to TRBJ1-2; D remains unclear. V gave up 0 bases and J gave up 8 bases, with 10 bases separating them. The CDR3 is 12 residues long. Germline-derived CDR1 and CDR2 are SQVTM and ANQGSEA. CDR3 DNA: TGCAGCGTTGAAGAAGGACTTTCGGGCTACACCTTC. This codes for CSVEEGLSGYTF.

In this sample, this clonotype turned up a few times. DNA of the CDR3: TGCAGTGCTCACAGACTAGCGGGGGGTTACTACGAGCAGTACTTC. Protein: CSAHRLAGGYYEQYF. The rearrangement links TRBV20-1 to TRBJ2-7; TRBD2 agrees at 13 bases. Germline V gene data show CDR1 as DFQATT and CDR2 as SNEGSKA (reference sequence). The CDR3 covers 15 residues. The V segment lost 5 bases and the J segment 3 bases; nucleotides outside the gene matches: 7.